In this sample, the clone carrying this T cell receptor beta chain turned up a few times. The data were obtained in a study of beta chain features in type 1 diabetes. The isolated RNA, all of it, was reverse transcribed, so expressed TCRB transcripts were what got sequenced. The repertoire was sequenced with immunoSEQ multiplex PCR; TCRdb's copy has only in-frame clones and lacks some. The sample shows around 300,000 clones, 14% of them seen only once. This TCR was recovered from a man aged 25-45 years in good health. Sequencing was carried out using central memory CD4+ T cells from blood.

CDR3 in DNA: TGTGCCAGCAGCCCCACAGGGCATACTAATGAAAAACTGTTTTTT. Amino acid sequence: CASSPTGHTNEKLFF. The genes are TRBV7-8 and TRBJ1-4; TRBD1 might be the D (6 bases). Trimming shortened V by 5 bases and J by 2 bases, and 12 bases separated the two germline ends. Germline CDR1 SGHVS, CDR2 FQNEAQ. The CDR3 runs to 15 residues.